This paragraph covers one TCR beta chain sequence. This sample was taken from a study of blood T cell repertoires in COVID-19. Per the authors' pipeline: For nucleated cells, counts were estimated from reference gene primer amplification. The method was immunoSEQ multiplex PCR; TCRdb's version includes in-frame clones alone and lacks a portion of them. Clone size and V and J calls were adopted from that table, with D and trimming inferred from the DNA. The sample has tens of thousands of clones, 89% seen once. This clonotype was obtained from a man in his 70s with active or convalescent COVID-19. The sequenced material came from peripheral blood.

The chain's CDR3 is CASRLSWTGGNTGELFF. The CDR3, as DNA: TGCGCCAGCCGACTTTCCTGGACCGGGGGAAACACCGGGGAGCTGTTTTTT. V usage is TRBV4-1 and J usage is TRBJ2-2, with D possibly matching TRBD2 (6 bases). Trimming cost V 8 bases and J 2 bases, with 21 bases left between them. The CDR3 is 17 amino acids. CDR1 is MGHRA, CDR2 YSYEKL, per germline.